Sequencing of this T cell receptor beta chain was carried out in a study of regulatory T cells in long-lasting Graves disease. For the study at large: Freshly diagnosed Graves' patients had used antithyroid drugs for under 3 months. Study results and limitations: Repertoires from persistent disease leaned toward TRBV28, TRBJ1-2 and TRBJ2-5.

Germline V gene lookup returns CDR1 LGHDT and CDR2 YNNKEL (reference sequence). This CDR3 comprises 17 residues. V was clipped by 4 bases and J by 0 bases, with 16 bases between them. Combining iRepertoire HTBI primers with Arm-PCR of CDR3 regions, the authors built TCR beta libraries. Original methodology: The study identified more than 55 TRBV and some 13 TRBJ segments across samples. TCRdb recomputed calls from the multiplex PCR reads with MiXCR, one row per CDR3 protein. These V and J calls rely on TCRdb rather than the paper's analysis. The table shows roughly 400,000 distinct CDR3 sequences, with over 14% occurring only once. The time point: newly diagnosed GD, antithyroid drugs for less than 3 months. The TCR library was made from RNA that had been extracted from PBMCs in TRIzol. This clonotype was recorded at least ten times. Its antigen remains unknown. The same data also went into a second study, on T cells in Graves' hyperthyroidism and ophthalmopathy. From that report: Also found in blood were most expanded thyroid clonotypes above 0.001.

V and J are TRBV3-1 and TRBJ2-1, with D perhaps matching TRBD2 (6 bases). Source: peripheral blood mononuclear cells (PBMCs), taken at new diagnosis, from a patient treated with antithyroid drugs. The receptor was derived from a woman aged 40-49 years with Graves disease. The DNA for the CDR3 is TGTGCCAGCAGCCCTAGGGGCCTAGCGAGCTCCTACAATGAGCAGTTCTTC. Its translation: CASSPRGLASSYNEQFF.